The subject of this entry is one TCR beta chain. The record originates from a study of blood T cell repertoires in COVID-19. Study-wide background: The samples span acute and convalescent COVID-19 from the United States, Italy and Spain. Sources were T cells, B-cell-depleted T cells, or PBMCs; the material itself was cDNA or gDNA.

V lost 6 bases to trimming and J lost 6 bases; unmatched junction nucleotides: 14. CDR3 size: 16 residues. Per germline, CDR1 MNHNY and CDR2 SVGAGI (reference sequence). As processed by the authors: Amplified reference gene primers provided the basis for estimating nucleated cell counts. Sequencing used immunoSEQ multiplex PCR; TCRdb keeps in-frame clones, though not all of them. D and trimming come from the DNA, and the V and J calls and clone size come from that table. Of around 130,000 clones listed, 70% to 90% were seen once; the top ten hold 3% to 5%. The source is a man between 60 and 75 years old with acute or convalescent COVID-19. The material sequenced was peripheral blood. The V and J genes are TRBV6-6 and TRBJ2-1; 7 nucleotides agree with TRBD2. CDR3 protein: CASRYISERDPNEQFF. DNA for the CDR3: TGTGCCAGCAGGTACATCAGCGAGCGGGACCCCAATGAGCAGTTCTTC.